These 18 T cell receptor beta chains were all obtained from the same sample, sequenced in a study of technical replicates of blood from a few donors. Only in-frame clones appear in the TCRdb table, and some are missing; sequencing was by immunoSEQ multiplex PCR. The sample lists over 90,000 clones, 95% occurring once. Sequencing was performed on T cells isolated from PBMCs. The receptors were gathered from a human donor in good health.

The chain's CDR3 is CASSPLGRGYNEKLFF. CDR3 nucleotide sequence: TGTGCCAGCAGCCCCCTAGGGCGGGGTTATAATGAAAAACTGTTTTTT. The rearrangement links TRBV9 to TRBJ1-4, with D unclear. Germline V gives CDR1 SGDLS, CDR2 YYNGEE. V shed 4 bases and J shed 4 bases, with 17 bases lying between them. The CDR3 extends over 16 amino acids.

The CDR3 bases are TGTGCCAGCAGCTCCGACAGAAGGCTCCCTTTGTACGAGCAGTACTTC. It specifies CASSSDRRLPLYEQYF. This rearrangement joins TRBV7-8 to TRBJ2-7, with D maybe TRBD1 (5 bases). V was cut by 4 bases and J by 4 bases, with 20 bases left in between. CDR3 length: 16 amino acids. Germline V gene data show CDR1 as SGHVS and CDR2 as FQNEAQ.

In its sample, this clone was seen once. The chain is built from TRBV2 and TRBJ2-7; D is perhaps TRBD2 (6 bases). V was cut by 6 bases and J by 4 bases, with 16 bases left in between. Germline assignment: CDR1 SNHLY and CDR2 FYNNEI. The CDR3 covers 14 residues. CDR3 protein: CASSRGTRDYEQYF. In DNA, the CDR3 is TGTGCCAGCAGCCGCGGGACGAGGGATTACGAGCAGTACTTC.

CDR3 DNA: TGTGCCAGCAGCTTAAAACTAGCGGGGGGCACAGATACGCAGTATTTT. It encodes CASSLKLAGGTDTQYF. This chain joins TRBV7-3 and TRBJ2-3; TRBD2 aligns across 11 bases. CDR1 is SGHTA and CDR2 is FQGTGA in the germline V gene. Trimming removed 1 base from V and 1 base from J; junction bases left unmatched: 1. This CDR3 spans 16 amino acids.

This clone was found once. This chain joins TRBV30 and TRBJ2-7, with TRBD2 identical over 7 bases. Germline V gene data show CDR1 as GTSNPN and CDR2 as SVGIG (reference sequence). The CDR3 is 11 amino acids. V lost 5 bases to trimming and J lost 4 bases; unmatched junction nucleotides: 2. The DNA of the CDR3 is TGTGCCTGGCGCGGGGGTTACGAGCAGTACTTC. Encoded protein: CAWRGGYEQYF.

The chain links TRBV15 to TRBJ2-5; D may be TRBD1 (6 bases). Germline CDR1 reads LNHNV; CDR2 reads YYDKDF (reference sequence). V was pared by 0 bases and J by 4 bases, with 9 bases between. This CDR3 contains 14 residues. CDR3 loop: CATSRDPGAETQYF. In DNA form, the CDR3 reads TGTGCCACCAGCAGAGACCCAGGGGCAGAGACCCAGTACTTC.

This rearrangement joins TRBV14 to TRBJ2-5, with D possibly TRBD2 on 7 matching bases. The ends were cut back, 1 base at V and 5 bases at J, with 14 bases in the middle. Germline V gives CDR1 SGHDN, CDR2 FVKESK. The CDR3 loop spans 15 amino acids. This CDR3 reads CASSQAGGRRETQYF. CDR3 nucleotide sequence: TGTGCCAGCAGCCAAGCCGGGGGGCGACGGGAGACCCAGTACTTC.

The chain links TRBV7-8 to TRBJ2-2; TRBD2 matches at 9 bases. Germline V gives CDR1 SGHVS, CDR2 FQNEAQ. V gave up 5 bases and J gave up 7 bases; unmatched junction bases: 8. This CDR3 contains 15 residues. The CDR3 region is CASSLGTSLIGELFF. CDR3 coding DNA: TGTGCCAGCAGCCTGGGGACTAGCCTAATCGGGGAGCTGTTTTTT.

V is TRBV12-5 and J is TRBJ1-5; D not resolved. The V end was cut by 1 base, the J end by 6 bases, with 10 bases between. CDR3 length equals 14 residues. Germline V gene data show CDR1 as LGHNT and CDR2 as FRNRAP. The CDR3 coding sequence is TGTGCTAGTGGTTTGGACGGGGTGATTCAGCCCCAGCATTTT. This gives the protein CASGLDGVIQPQHF.

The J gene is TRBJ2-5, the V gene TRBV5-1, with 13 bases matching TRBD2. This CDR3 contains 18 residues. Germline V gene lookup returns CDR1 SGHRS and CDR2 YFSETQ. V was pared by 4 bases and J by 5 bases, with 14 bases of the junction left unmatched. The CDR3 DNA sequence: TGCGCCAGCAGCACAGGACTAGCGGGGGCCGCTGTTTCTGAGACCCAGTACTTC. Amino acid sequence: CASSTGLAGAAVSETQYF.

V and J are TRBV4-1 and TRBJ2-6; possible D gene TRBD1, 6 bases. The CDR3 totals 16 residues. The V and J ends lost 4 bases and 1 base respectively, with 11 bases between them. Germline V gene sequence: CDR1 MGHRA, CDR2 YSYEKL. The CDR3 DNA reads TGCGCCAGCAGCCTGCACGACAGGTCTGGGGCCAACGTCCTGACTTTC. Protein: CASSLHDRSGANVLTF.

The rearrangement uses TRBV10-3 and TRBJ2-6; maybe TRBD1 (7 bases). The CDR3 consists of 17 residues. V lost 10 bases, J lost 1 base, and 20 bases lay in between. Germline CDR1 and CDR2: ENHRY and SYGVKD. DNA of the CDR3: TGTGCCACCCGTTCGACAGGGACTGATTCTGGGGCCAACGTCCTGACTTTC. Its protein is CATRSTGTDSGANVLTF.

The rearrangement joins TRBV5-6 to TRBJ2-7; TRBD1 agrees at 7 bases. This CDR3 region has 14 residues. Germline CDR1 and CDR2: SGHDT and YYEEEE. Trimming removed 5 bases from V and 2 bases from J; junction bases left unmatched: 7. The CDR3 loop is CASRWRQGPYEQYF. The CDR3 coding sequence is TGTGCCAGCAGATGGCGACAGGGTCCCTACGAGCAGTACTTC.

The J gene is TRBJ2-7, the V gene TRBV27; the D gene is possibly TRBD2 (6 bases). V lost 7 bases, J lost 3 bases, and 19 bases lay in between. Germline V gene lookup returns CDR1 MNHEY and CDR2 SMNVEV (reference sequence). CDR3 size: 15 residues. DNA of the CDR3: TGTGCCAGCACTTCCAGCAGGACTATCCACTACGAGCAGTACTTC. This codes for CASTSSRTIHYEQYF.

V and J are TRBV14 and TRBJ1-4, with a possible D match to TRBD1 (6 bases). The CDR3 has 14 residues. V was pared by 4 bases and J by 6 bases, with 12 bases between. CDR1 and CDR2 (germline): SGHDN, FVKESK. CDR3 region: CASSPTNRDEKLFF. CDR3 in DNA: TGTGCCAGCAGCCCTACCAACAGGGATGAAAAACTGTTTTTT.

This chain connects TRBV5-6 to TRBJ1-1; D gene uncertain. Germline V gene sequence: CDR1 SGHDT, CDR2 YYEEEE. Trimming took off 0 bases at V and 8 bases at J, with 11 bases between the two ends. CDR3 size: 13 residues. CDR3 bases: TGTGCCAGCAGCTTGGGGGCAGGCAGGGAAGCTTTCTTT. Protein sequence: CASSLGAGREAFF.

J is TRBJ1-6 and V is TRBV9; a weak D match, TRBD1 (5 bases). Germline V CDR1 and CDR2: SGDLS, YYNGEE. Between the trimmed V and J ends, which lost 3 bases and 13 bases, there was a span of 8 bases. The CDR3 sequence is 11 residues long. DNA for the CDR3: TGTGCCAGCAGCGGGCAGGGTCCCCTCCACTTT. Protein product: CASSGQGPLHF.

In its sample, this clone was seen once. The CDR3 DNA is TGTGCCAGCAGCGCTTGGACAGGTGAAGCTTTCTTT. Its protein is CASSAWTGEAFF. The chain combines TRBV7-6 with TRBJ1-1, with 7 bases aligning to TRBD1. Trimming took 5 bases from V and 7 from J; bases not matched to a gene: 4. This CDR3 comprises 12 residues. The germline gives CDR1 SGHVS, CDR2 FNYEAQ.